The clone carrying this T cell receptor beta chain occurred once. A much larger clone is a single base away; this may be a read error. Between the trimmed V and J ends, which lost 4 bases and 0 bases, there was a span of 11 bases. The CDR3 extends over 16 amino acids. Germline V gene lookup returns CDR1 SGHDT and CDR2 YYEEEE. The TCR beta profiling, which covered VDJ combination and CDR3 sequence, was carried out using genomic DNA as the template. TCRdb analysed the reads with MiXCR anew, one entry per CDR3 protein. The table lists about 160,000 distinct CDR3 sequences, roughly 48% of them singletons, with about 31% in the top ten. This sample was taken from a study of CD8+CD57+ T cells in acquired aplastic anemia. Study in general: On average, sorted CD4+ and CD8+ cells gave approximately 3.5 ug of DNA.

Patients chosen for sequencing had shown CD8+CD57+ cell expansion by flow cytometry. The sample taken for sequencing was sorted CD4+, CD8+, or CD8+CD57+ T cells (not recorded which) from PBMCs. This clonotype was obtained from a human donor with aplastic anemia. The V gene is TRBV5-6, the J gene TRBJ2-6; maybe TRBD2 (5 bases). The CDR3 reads CASSPGSLSGANVLTF. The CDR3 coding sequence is TGTGCCAGCAGCCCGGGATCGCTCTCTGGGGCCAACGTCCTGACTTTC.